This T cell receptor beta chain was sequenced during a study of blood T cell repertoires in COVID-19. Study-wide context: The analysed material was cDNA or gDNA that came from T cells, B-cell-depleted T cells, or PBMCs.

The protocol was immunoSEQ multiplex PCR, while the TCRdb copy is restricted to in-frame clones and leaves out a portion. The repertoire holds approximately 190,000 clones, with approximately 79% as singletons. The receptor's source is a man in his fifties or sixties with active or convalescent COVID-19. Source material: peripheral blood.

Here the CDR3 DNA reads TGTGCCACCAGCAGAGGGTCCGGGGAGGGTAGCGTGCAGTACTTC. Its protein is CATSRGSGEGSVQYF. The chain carries TRBV15 and TRBJ2-7, with TRBD2 matching over 7 bases. The length of the CDR3 is 15 residues. Germline CDR1 reads LNHNV; CDR2 reads YYDKDF (reference sequence). Losses at the gene ends were 1 base for V and 9 bases for J; bases not matched to a gene: 12.